Listed below are T cell receptor beta chains from one sample, sequenced in a study of T-cell reconstitution after alpha-beta-depleted transplantation in children. TCRdb reprocessed the PCR reads via MiXCR and lists one record per CDR3 protein. The sample consists of around 600,000 distinct CDR3 sequences, roughly 23% of them appearing once. This sample comprised PBMCs, mostly from graft donor cells, obtained 360 days after TCRalphabeta/CD19-depleted stem cell transplant. The receptors derive from a boy in the first two years of life who had a stem cell transplant for acute myeloid leukemia, so the T cells may come from the graft donor. CDR3s include the opening cysteine and the closing phenylalanine or tryptophan. D genes are given only for firm matches. Expanded clones get a size class; other rows say once, few or many, or leave the size out.

d_gene	abundance	v_gene	j_gene	CDR3nt	CDR3aa
NA	many	TRBV29-1	TRBJ2-7	TGCAGCGTTGAAGATCTTCATGCCCGCGCGGCGGACGGTGGACTTTACGAGCAGTACTTC	CSVEDLHARAADGGLYEQYF
NA	NA	TRBV5-4	TRBJ2-3	TGTGCCAGCAGCTTGACCGGGATTCTCACAGATACGCAGTATTTT	CASSLTGILTDTQYF
TRBD2	many	TRBV3-1	TRBJ2-3	TGTGCCAGCAGTCCTTATACTAGCGCCTTCACAGATACGCAGTATTTT	CASSPYTSAFTDTQYF
TRBD1	NA	TRBV29-1	TRBJ1-2	TGCAGCGTTGTGACAGGGAATGGCTACACCTTC	CSVVTGNGYTF
TRBD1	NA	TRBV5-6	TRBJ2-5	TGTGCCAGCAGCCGACTCCAGGGGGACAAAGAGACCCAGTACTTC	CASSRLQGDKETQYF
TRBD1	NA	TRBV6-1	TRBJ2-2	TGTGCCAGCAAATCAGGGGGCACCGGGGAGCTGTTTTTT	CASKSGGTGELFF
NA	NA	TRBV18	TRBJ2-2	TGTGCCAGCTCACCCTCAGGGGACATCGCCGGGGAGCTGTTTTTT	CASSPSGDIAGELFF
NA	many	TRBV20-1	TRBJ2-3	TGCAGTGCCCGAGAGGGGTTGGGGGGGCTTTGGGATACGCAGTATTTT	CSAREGLGGLWDTQYF
NA	NA	TRBV12-3/TRBV12-4	TRBJ1-4	TGTGCCAGCACTCAAACGGCGGCCCGTGAAAAACTGTTTTTT	CASTQTAAREKLFF
NA	few	TRBV20-1	TRBJ2-3	TGCAGTGCTAGAGATCTTACCGACAGTAATACGCAGTATTTT	CSARDLTDSNTQYF
NA	NA	TRBV12-3/TRBV12-4	TRBJ1-1	TGTGCCAGCAGTCCAGGGGTCCCTGAAGCTTTCTTT	CASSPGVPEAFF
NA	once	TRBV4-3	TRBJ2-2	TGCGCCAGCAGCCAAGTCTGGGGTAGTAACACCGGGGAGCTGTTTTTT	CASSQVWGSNTGELFF
TRBD2	few	TRBV7-9	TRBJ2-3	TGTGCCAGCAGCTTGGTACGGGGGGGATACACAGATACGCAGTATTTT	CASSLVRGGYTDTQYF
TRBD2	NA	TRBV5-6	TRBJ2-1	TGTGCCAGCAGCTCATGGGCGTCCGGGGGGTACAATGAGCAGTTCTTC	CASSSWASGGYNEQFF
NA	many	TRBV15	TRBJ2-7	TGTGCCACCAGCATCCCCAGGGTGAGGTCGAGGACTACCTTCGACTACGAGCAGTACTTC	CATSIPRVRSRTTFDYEQYF
NA	many	TRBV12-3/TRBV12-4	TRBJ1-5	TGTGCCAGCAGCCGACAGAGCAATCAGCCCCAGCATTTT	CASSRQSNQPQHF
TRBD1	few	TRBV20-1	TRBJ1-1	TGCAGTGCTAGTCACCAGGGGGACTTCCGTATGAACACTGAAGCTTTCTTT	CSASHQGDFRMNTEAFF
NA	many	TRBV12-3/TRBV12-4	TRBJ1-5	TGTGCCAGCAGTTTACAGAGCAATCAGCCCCAGCATTTT	CASSLQSNQPQHF
NA	many	TRBV4-3	TRBJ2-2	TGCGCCAGCAGCCAGGAAAGGGAAGATTGGGAGCTGTTTTTT	CASSQEREDWELFF
TRBD2	NA	TRBV4-3	TRBJ2-3	TGCGCCAGCAGCCAAGATACTAGCCTAGCGGGGGACTCAGATACGCAGTATTTT	CASSQDTSLAGDSDTQYF
NA	NA	TRBV7-2	TRBJ2-1	TGTGCCAGCAGCTTAAGGGGGTGGGGGGGTAAGGACAATGAGCAGTTCTTC	CASSLRGWGGKDNEQFF
NA	few	TRBV24-1	TRBJ2-1	TGTGCCACCAGTGATTACCGGCCCAATGAGCAGTTCTTC	CATSDYRPNEQFF
NA	NA	TRBV5-1	TRBJ2-7	TGCGCCAGCAGCTTGGACAGCCATTACGAGCAGTACTTC	CASSLDSHYEQYF
NA	NA	TRBV28	TRBJ1-5	TGTGCCAGCAGTCCCGGGGGGGCGAGCAATCAGCCCCAGCATTTT	CASSPGGASNQPQHF
NA	few	TRBV6-1	TRBJ2-1	TGTGCCAGCTCGGCGGACGGATACAATGAGCAGTTCTTC	CASSADGYNEQFF
TRBD1	NA	TRBV11-3	TRBJ2-7	TGTGCCAGCAGCTTAGACCGAGAACAGGGGCCTCTGTACTTC	CASSLDREQGPLYF
TRBD2	many	TRBV5-1	TRBJ2-5	TGCGCCAGCAGTTCAGCCGGGACTAGCGGGGGAGAGACCCAGTACTTC	CASSSAGTSGGETQYF
NA	NA	TRBV29-1	TRBJ2-5	TGCAGCGTTGCGGGGAGGCTCCAAGAGACCCAGTACTTC	CSVAGRLQETQYF